The 21 T cell receptor beta chains given below trace back to one sample, sequenced in a study of T cell responses to AZD1222 COVID-19 vaccine. Sequencing was performed with immunoSEQ multiplex PCR; in TCRdb, only in-frame clones are kept and a portion is missing. This sample has about 89,000 clones, with 89% found just once. The specimen was peripheral blood, collected 28 days after the second AZD1222 dose. All receptors derive from an adult who received the AZD1222 COVID-19 vaccine.

The chain is built from TRBV7-9 and TRBJ2-3; D not resolved. V was cut by 6 bases and J by 1 base, with 14 bases left in between. Germline V lookup: CDR1 SEHNR, CDR2 FQNEAQ (reference sequence). The CDR3 length is 15 residues. The CDR3 here is CASSLDGQGTDTQYF. The DNA for the CDR3 is TGTGCCAGCAGTTTGGACGGTCAAGGCACAGATACGCAGTATTTT.

This clone was recorded only once. The gene calls are TRBV2 and TRBJ1-5; unclear D gene. The CDR3 has 17 residues. Germline V lookup: CDR1 SNHLY, CDR2 FYNNEI. The ends were cut back, 3 bases at V and 0 bases at J, with 15 bases in the middle. As DNA, the CDR3 is TGTGCCAGCAGTGATTCGGAGGAAACACTTAGCAATCAGCCCCAGCATTTT. Its translation is CASSDSEETLSNQPQHF.

As to this clone: Other DNA sequences in this sample translate to the same CDR3. This chain connects TRBV5-1 to TRBJ1-1, with D perhaps matching TRBD1 (5 bases). Trimming cost V 0 bases and J 2 bases, with 5 bases left between them. CDR3 length: 13 amino acids. CDR1 and CDR2 from the germline V gene are SGHRS and YFSETQ. CDR3 sequence: CASSLGGNTEAFF. The CDR3 nucleotides are TGCGCCAGCAGCTTGGGGGGCAACACTGAAGCTTTCTTT.

This clone was seen only a few times. This chain joins TRBV2 and TRBJ1-6; the D gene is possibly TRBD1 (5 bases). With 4 bases removed from V and 5 bases from J, the gap between germline ends came to 18 bases. CDR3 length equals 17 residues. Germline CDR1 reads SNHLY; CDR2 reads FYNNEI. Written as DNA, the CDR3 is TGTGCCAGCAGTGGTTGGGGGAGGGCGGCCCATAATTCACCCCTCCACTTT. Its protein product is CASSGWGRAAHNSPLHF. Filled out from reference TRBV2 and TRBJ1-6, the complete variable domain reads EPEVTQTPSHQVTQMGQEVILRCVPISNHLYFYWYRQILGQKVEFLVSFYNNEISEKSEIFDDQFSVERPDGSNFTLKIRSTKLEDSAMYFCASSGWGRAAHNSPLHFGNGTRLTVT.

This clone was detected only once. J is TRBJ2-4 and V is TRBV3-1 (or the pseudogene TRBV3-2); D gene unclear. The V gene lost 5 bases and the J gene lost 0 bases, with 11 bases spanning the gap. Germline V gene data show CDR1 as LGHDT and CDR2 as YNNKEL (reference sequence). This CDR3 comprises 15 residues. CDR3 DNA: TGTGCCAGCAGCGGGCTACACATAGCCAAAAACATTCAGTACTTC. This translates into CASSGLHIAKNIQYF.

The chain has TRBV7-3 and TRBJ1-3; the D is unclear. From germline, CDR1 is SGHTA and CDR2 FQGTGA. The CDR3 has 16 residues. The V and J ends lost 5 bases and 3 bases respectively, with 17 bases between them. CDR3 residues: CASSQTPSGRGNTIYF. CDR3 nucleotide sequence: TGTGCCAGCAGCCAAACACCGTCCGGGCGTGGAAACACCATATATTTT. Full variable domain (missing parts from reference TRBV7-3 and TRBJ1-3): GAGVSQTPSNKVTEKGKYVELRCDPISGHTALYWYRQSLGQGPEFLIYFQGTGAADDSGLPNDRFFAVRPEGSVSTLKIQRTERGDSAVYLCASSQTPSGRGNTIYFGEGSWLTVV.

CDR3 loop: CASVLRYEQYF. In DNA, the CDR3 is TGTGCCAGCGTACTACGGTACGAGCAGTACTTC. This chain links TRBV28 with TRBJ2-7; D is undetermined. V was shortened by 8 bases and J by 4 bases, with 9 bases between the two germline ends. Germline V gene lookup returns CDR1 MDHEN and CDR2 SYDVKM. This CDR3 region has 11 residues. The full variable domain, in which reference TRBV28 and TRBJ2-7 provide the parts outside the CDR3, is DVKVTQSSRYLVKRTGEKVFLECVQDMDHENMFWYRQDPGLGLRLIYFSYDVKMKEKGDIPEGYSVSREKKERFSLILESASTNQTSMYLCASVLRYEQYFGPGTRLTVT.

The rearrangement links TRBV5-4 to TRBJ1-1; the match to TRBD1 covers 7 bases. The CDR3 spans 14 residues. J gave up 4 bases and V 4 bases, and 7 bases lay outside the gene matches. Germline lookup yields CDR1 SGHNT and CDR2 YYREEE (reference sequence). The CDR3 DNA sequence: TGTGCCAGCAGCCCCGACAGGGAGGGCACTGAAGCTTTCTTT. Its translation: CASSPDREGTEAFF.

The chain is built from TRBV27 and TRBJ1-2, with 7 positions matching TRBD1. CDR3 length equals 13 residues. Germline CDR1 reads MNHEY; CDR2 reads SMNVEV (reference sequence). The V segment lost 3 bases and the J segment 8 bases; nucleotides outside the gene matches: 6. CDR3: CASSFPTGRGYTF. Written as DNA, the CDR3 is TGTGCCAGCAGTTTTCCGACAGGGAGGGGCTACACCTTC.

The rearrangement joins TRBV28 to TRBJ2-7, with D unresolved. The CDR3 has 11 amino acids. Germline-derived CDR1 and CDR2 are MDHEN and SYDVKM. Trimming removed 10 bases at V and 3 bases at J, with 10 bases between. The CDR3 sequence is CATRRLYEQYF. CDR3 in DNA: TGTGCCACCAGAAGGCTCTACGAGCAGTACTTC.

The chain couples TRBV11-3 to TRBJ2-1; 11 bases fit TRBD1. The CDR3 has 12 amino acids. V shed 6 bases, J shed 8 bases, and the junction held 0 bases outside the gene matches. CDR1 and CDR2 (germline): SGHNT, YENEEA. CDR3 DNA: TGTGCCAGCAGGGGACAGGGGGATGAGCAGTTCTTC. Protein sequence: CASRGQGDEQFF. The full variable domain, rest sourced from reference TRBV11-3 and TRBJ2-1, is EAGVVQSPRYKIIEKKQPVAFWCNPISGHNTLYWYLQNLGQGPELLIRYENEEAVDDSQLPKDRFSAERLKGVDSTLKIQPAELGDSAVYLCASRGQGDEQFFGPGTRLTVL.

The gene calls are TRBV7-2 and TRBJ2-3; TRBD1 matches at 7 bases. The trim removed 8 bases at V and 6 bases at J, leaving 20 bases unmatched. The CDR3 consists of 17 residues. Per the germline V gene, CDR1 is SGHTA and CDR2 is FQGNSA. CDR3 sequence reads: CASQLLQTGFGADTQYF. CDR3 nucleotide sequence: TGTGCCAGCCAACTACTTCAGACAGGGTTTGGGGCGGATACGCAGTATTTT. Complete variable domain (other parts from reference TRBV7-2 and TRBJ2-3): GAGVSQSPSNKVTEKGKDVELRCDPISGHTALYWYRQSLGQGLEFLIYFQGNSAPDKSGLPSDRFSAERTGGSVSTLTIQRTQQEDSAVYLCASQLLQTGFGADTQYFGPGTRLTVL.

The J gene is TRBJ1-2, the V gene TRBV6-1; weak D call: TRBD1 (6 bases). Germline CDR1 MNHNS, CDR2 SASEGT. Trimming cost V 2 bases and J 7 bases, with 11 bases left between them. The CDR3 covers 13 residues. CDR3 in DNA: TGTGCCAGCAGTGAAAGGGGGGGAGCTGGCTACACCTTC. Translated, it gives CASSERGGAGYTF.

This chain links TRBV7-9 with TRBJ2-5; 8 bases are shared with TRBD1. The V and J ends lost 5 bases and 5 bases, in that order; junction bases with no gene match: 13. In germline, CDR1 is SEHNR, CDR2 FQNEAQ (reference sequence). CDR3 length equals 16 residues. The CDR3 nucleotides are TGTGCCAGCAGCCGTGGGACAGGACTGCGTGTGGAGACCCAGTACTTC. Amino acid sequence: CASSRGTGLRVETQYF. Full variable domain (missing parts from reference TRBV7-9 and TRBJ2-5): DTGVSQNPRHKITKRGQNVTFRCDPISEHNRLYWYRQTLGQGPEFLTYFQNEAQLEKSRLLSDRFSAERPKGSFSTLEIQRTEQGDSAMYLCASSRGTGLRVETQYFGPGTRLLVL.

This clone has only one observation. The chain uses TRBV5-1 and TRBJ2-1; D possibly corresponds to TRBD2 (5 bases). Trimming took off 0 bases at V and 0 bases at J, with 10 bases between the two ends. The germline V gene has CDR1 SGHRS and CDR2 YFSETQ. The CDR3 has 16 amino acids. DNA for the CDR3: TGCGCCAGCAGCTTGGATGCTGGGAGCTCCTACAATGAGCAGTTCTTC. Translation gives CASSLDAGSSYNEQFF.

V is TRBV5-1 and J is TRBJ2-5; no definite D call. V was shortened by 6 bases and J by 0 bases, with 9 bases between the two germline ends. The CDR3 loop spans 13 amino acids. CDR1 SGHRS and CDR2 YFSETQ come from the germline V gene. CDR3 coding DNA: TGCGCCAGCACTACGGCGTACCAAGAGACCCAGTACTTC. It is translated as CASTTAYQETQYF. Together with reference TRBV5-1 and TRBJ2-5, the CDR3 gives the full variable domain: KAGVTQTPRYLIKTRGQQVTLSCSPISGHRSVSWYQQTPGQGLQFLFEYFSETQRNKGNFPGRFSGRQFSNSRSEMNVSTLELGDSALYLCASTTAYQETQYFGPGTRLLVL.

The chain combines TRBV3-1 (or the pseudogene TRBV3-2) with TRBJ1-1; D is ambiguous. With 1 base removed from V and 0 bases from J, the gap between germline ends came to 3 bases. This CDR3 is built from 13 residues. CDR1 is LGHDT and CDR2 is YNNKEL in the germline V gene (reference sequence). The CDR3 DNA is TGTGCCAGCAGCCAAGGGCTGAACACTGAAGCTTTCTTT. Amino acid sequence: CASSQGLNTEAFF.

The V call is TRBV11-3, the J call TRBJ2-1; 8 nucleotides match TRBD1. Germline V gene lookup returns CDR1 SGHNT and CDR2 YENEEA. The CDR3 runs to 14 residues. V shed 3 bases, J shed 9 bases, and the junction held 7 bases outside the gene matches. CDR3 coding DNA: TGTGCCAGCAGCTTCGGACAGGGCTCTACTGAGCAGTTCTTC. Translated: CASSFGQGSTEQFF. The variable domain in full, completed from reference TRBV11-3 and TRBJ2-1, reads EAGVVQSPRYKIIEKKQPVAFWCNPISGHNTLYWYLQNLGQGPELLIRYENEEAVDDSQLPKDRFSAERLKGVDSTLKIQPAELGDSAVYLCASSFGQGSTEQFFGPGTRLTVL.

The chain joins TRBV12-3 or TRBV12-4 to TRBJ1-4; D ambiguous. V gave up 6 bases and J gave up 4 bases, with 9 bases separating them. This CDR3 has 13 residues. CDR3 coding DNA: TGTGCCAGCAGGACAAACTATAATGAAAAACTGTTTTTT. It specifies CASRTNYNEKLFF.

This chain uses TRBV4-2 with TRBJ1-1; 11 bases agree with TRBD1. The CDR3 runs to 15 residues. Germline trimming cut 4 bases from V and 4 bases from J; bases unmatched to any gene: 5. CDR1 and CDR2 (germline): LGHNA, YNFKEQ. The CDR3 loop reads CASSLTGTGGTEAFF. In DNA, the CDR3 is TGTGCCAGCAGCCTGACCGGGACAGGGGGCACTGAAGCTTTCTTT.

The chain uses TRBV11-2 and TRBJ2-1, with TRBD2 as a possible D gene (6 bases). V gave up 5 bases and J gave up 4 bases, with 15 bases separating them. The germline gives CDR1 SGHAT, CDR2 FQNNGV. The CDR3 is made up of 15 amino acids. The CDR3 DNA reads TGTGCCAGCAGCGCGGCGCTAGCGACTTACAATGAGCAGTTCTTC. Its protein product is CASSAALATYNEQFF.